Presented here are 20 T cell receptor beta chains from one specimen sequenced in a study of T-cell memory formation after mild COVID-19 (dated by TCRdb to the early 2020s). Library construction relied on 5' RACE. Sequenced on an Illumina NovaSeq 6000. TCRdb reanalyzed the raw reads on its own, using fastp at Q25 for trimming and MiXCR for clone calling, and kept in-frame beta chains. One record per CDR3 amino acid sequence lists the most common genes and DNA. This sample lists fewer than 650,000 distinct CDR3 sequences; about 20% were detected once. The ten largest clones take up 8.4% of the sample. The source material was PBMCs or a T cell subset sorted from them (not recorded which). The receptors were sampled from an adult woman who had mild COVID-19 (a few samples of this study predate the infection). The sample titles of this study are shuffled in the database, so cell type and time point are left out; the donor was told from shared clones.

This sequence joins TRBV7-3 and TRBJ2-3, with D perhaps matching TRBD1 (7 bases). Trimming stripped 8 bases from V and 0 bases from J, with 15 bases between. This CDR3 has 15 residues. The V gene's germline CDR1 is SGHTA and CDR2 FQGTGA. The CDR3 loop is CASGGGRSSTDTQYF. CDR3 nucleotide sequence: TGTGCCAGCGGAGGGGGCCGCTCTAGCACAGATACGCAGTATTTT.

This clonotype has a count of ten or more. The V call is TRBV12-3 or TRBV12-4, the J call TRBJ1-1; D remains unclear. Trimming took 10 bases from V and 1 from J, leaving 16 bases between them. CDR3 length equals 14 residues. This chain's CDR3 is CAIIKGAPNTEAFF. The CDR3 DNA reads as TGTGCCATCATTAAAGGAGCGCCGAACACTGAAGCTTTCTTT.

A few counts support this clonotype. This sequence joins TRBV10-3 and TRBJ1-6; D is unclear. Deletions cut 0 bases from V and 4 bases from J, with 7 bases between. Germline CDR1 reads ENHRY; CDR2 reads SYGVKD. The CDR3 contains 15 residues. The CDR3 loop reads CAISESGSYNSPLHF. The CDR3 DNA sequence: TGTGCCATCAGTGAGTCAGGGAGTTATAATTCACCCCTCCACTTT.

V is TRBV3-1 and J is TRBJ1-1; D possibly corresponds to TRBD1 (5 bases). The V gene's germline CDR1 is LGHDT and CDR2 YNNKEL (reference sequence). This CDR3 is 14 amino acids long. V was shortened by 6 bases and J by 12 bases, with 23 bases between the two germline ends. The DNA for the CDR3 is TGTGCCAGCAGTCAGGGAGGAGGCAAACAGACGACTTTCTTT. Its protein is CASSQGGGKQTTFF.

This clonotype turned up a few times. The rearrangement uses TRBV4-2 and TRBJ2-3, with D tentatively TRBD1 or TRBD2 (6 bases each). CDR1 is LGHNA, CDR2 YNFKEQ, per germline. Trimming stripped 4 bases from V and 6 bases from J, with 17 bases between. The CDR3 covers 15 residues. In DNA, the CDR3 is TGTGCCAGCAGCCCTTTTGGGGGCGGGGACGATACGCAGTATTTT. This codes for CASSPFGGGDDTQYF.

In its sample, this clonotype was seen a few times. This chain connects TRBV24-1 to TRBJ2-7; D unresolved. Germline V lookup: CDR1 KGHDR, CDR2 SFDVKD. CDR3 length: 11 amino acids. Trimming took off 6 bases at V and 4 bases at J, with 6 bases between the two ends. The CDR3 is CATSTGYEQYF. The CDR3 DNA follows: TGTGCCACCAGTACTGGGTACGAGCAGTACTTC.

The chain recombines TRBV2 with TRBJ2-3; TRBD2 agrees at 11 bases. The CDR3 length is 15 residues. CDR1 and CDR2 from the germline V gene are SNHLY and FYNNEI. Trimming cost V 3 bases and J 5 bases; bases outside gene matches: 4. DNA of the CDR3: TGTGCCAGCAGTGAGACTAGCGGGGTAGGAGATACGCAGTATTTT. This sequence encodes CASSETSGVGDTQYF.

As to this clonotype: A read error may account for a junction end that differs from germline. V usage is TRBV7-7 and J usage is TRBJ2-1; TRBD1 might be the D (6 bases). CDR1 is SSHAT, CDR2 FNYEAQ, per germline (reference sequence). The CDR3 contains 16 residues. CDR3 sequence reads: CASSLSSGDIINEQFF. CDR3 sequence (DNA): TGTGCTAGCAGCCTAAGTTCAGGGGATATAATTAATGAGCAGTTCTTC.

The rearrangement links TRBV12-5 to TRBJ2-1; D is unresolved. CDR1 and CDR2 from the germline V gene are LGHNT and FRNRAP. The CDR3 is 14 residues long. Trimming stripped 0 bases from V and 7 bases from J, with 10 bases between. The DNA of the CDR3 is TGTGCTAGTGGTTTGGTGCGATCTATGAATGAGCAGTTCTTC. Translated: CASGLVRSMNEQFF.

V is TRBV14 and J is TRBJ2-1; weak D call: TRBD1 (5 bases). Trimming took 0 bases from V and 10 from J, leaving 13 bases between them. The germline CDR1 and CDR2 sequences are SGHDN and FVKESK. This CDR3 is built from 14 residues. CDR3: CASSQDLGQGEQFF. CDR3 nucleotide sequence: TGTGCCAGCAGCCAAGATCTCGGCCAGGGCGAGCAGTTCTTC.

The chain employs TRBV5-6 and TRBJ1-2; D unclear. V was trimmed by 2 bases and J by 4 bases, leaving 12 bases between them. The CDR3 is 14 amino acids. Germline V CDR1 and CDR2: SGHDT, YYEEEE. In DNA form, the CDR3 reads TGTGCCAGCAGCTTCGAAAGGGCCGGCTATGGCTACACCTTC. Protein: CASSFERAGYGYTF.

The chain employs TRBV20-1 and TRBJ2-4; D gene ambiguous. Germline lookup yields CDR1 DFQATT and CDR2 SNEGSKA (reference sequence). CDR3 size: 13 residues. The V end was cut by 1 base, the J end by 6 bases, with 10 bases between. This chain's CDR3 is CSARGTMVNIQYF. The CDR3 nucleotides read TGCAGTGCTAGAGGCACTATGGTAAACATTCAGTACTTC.

The V call is TRBV14, the J call TRBJ1-1; a weak D match, TRBD1 (5 bases). Germline CDR1 reads SGHDN; CDR2 reads FVKESK. The CDR3 sequence is 16 residues long. V was shortened by 3 bases and J by 4 bases, with 18 bases between the two germline ends. The CDR3, as DNA: TGTGCCAGCAGCCACCGCCGTGGGGGGGTCGGCACTGAAGCTTTCTTT. Its protein product is CASSHRRGGVGTEAFF. Looking up the rest from reference TRBV14 and TRBJ1-1 gives the full variable domain: EAGVTQFPSHSVIEKGQTVTLRCDPISGHDNLYWYRRVMGKEIKFLLHFVKESKQDESGMPNNRFLAERTGGTYSTLKVQPAELEDSGVYFCASSHRRGGVGTEAFFGQGTRLTVV.

This rearrangement joins TRBV21-1 to TRBJ2-7; TRBD1 is taken as the D call from the table, unchecked against the DNA. TRBV21-1 is listed as a pseudogene. The CDR3 contains 15 residues. CDR3 coding DNA: TGTGCCAGCAGCACCGGACAGTGGGAAGCCTACGAGCAGTACTTC. Amino acid sequence: CASSTGQWEAYEQYF.

The chain's CDR3 is CASSRVRTGEYGYTF. For the CDR3, the DNA is TGTGCCAGCAGTAGGGTTCGGACAGGGGAGTATGGCTACACCTTC. The chain employs TRBV6-6 and TRBJ1-2; 9 bases align to TRBD1. With 5 bases clipped from V and 5 bases from J, the junction kept 9 bases outside the gene matches. Per the germline V gene, CDR1 is MNHNY and CDR2 is SVGAGI (reference sequence). This CDR3 spans 15 amino acids.

This chain joins TRBV5-6 and TRBJ2-3; 8 bases align to TRBD1. Trimming cost V 5 bases and J 2 bases; bases outside gene matches: 7. The germline CDR1 and CDR2 sequences are SGHDT and YYEEEE. CDR3 length: 15 amino acids. The CDR3 region is CASRRRDRITDTQYF. CDR3 bases: TGTGCCAGCAGGCGCCGGGACAGGATCACAGATACGCAGTATTTT.

This clonotype occurred a few times. The chain is built from TRBV12-3 or TRBV12-4 and TRBJ2-3; D ambiguous. V shed 6 bases and J shed 6 bases, with 19 bases lying between them. The CDR3 is 15 amino acids. CDR3 in amino acids: CASSLLLALGDTQYF. For the CDR3, the DNA is TGTGCCAGCAGCCTGCTATTGGCCCTGGGGGATACGCAGTATTTT.

The chain uses TRBV5-6 and TRBJ2-1; a possible D gene is TRBD1 (5 bases). The CDR3 totals 15 residues. Trimming cost V 5 bases and J 2 bases, with 14 bases left between them. Germline CDR1 is SGHDT and CDR2 is YYEEEE. The CDR3 bases are TGTGCCAGCAGTACCGAATGGGGCGCCTACAATGAGCAGTTCTTC. This encodes CASSTEWGAYNEQFF.

The rearrangement uses TRBV6-5 and TRBJ2-7; TRBD2 aligns across 12 bases. Trimming at V came to 2 bases and at J to 6 bases, leaving 5 bases not matched to a gene. Germline V gene lookup returns CDR1 MNHEY and CDR2 SVGAGI. There are 15 residues in the CDR3. CDR3 sequence reads: CASSYVTSGSGEQYF. CDR3 DNA: TGTGCCAGCAGTTACGTGACTAGCGGGAGTGGCGAGCAGTACTTC.

This clonotype has only a few counts. This sequence joins TRBV20-1 and TRBJ2-2; perhaps D is TRBD1 or TRBD2 (6 bases each). The CDR3 extends over 14 amino acids. Deletions cut 4 bases from V and 1 base from J, with 10 bases between. In germline, CDR1 is DFQATT, CDR2 SNEGSKA (reference sequence). The CDR3, as DNA: TGCAGTGCTAAAAAGGGGGGGAACACCGGGGAGCTGTTTTTT. Encoded protein: CSAKKGGNTGELFF.